The 7 T cell receptor beta chains listed next were all sequenced from one sample in a study of T cell repertoires in cytomegalovirus infection (dated by TCRdb to between 2018 and 2021). For sequencing, an Illumina HiSeq 1500 was employed. TCRdb's own reprocessing of the public reads used fastp at Q25 and MiXCR and kept productive beta chains. Every entry covers one CDR3 protein and lists the most common genes and DNA from its rows. The sample contains around 740,000 distinct CDR3 sequences, under 40% of them found a single time. Of the sample, about 2.8% falls within the top ten clones. The source material was PBMCs. All receptors derive from a human donor in good health (CMV status not recorded). Some clones in this sample may be carry-over from other donors' samples.

Here the CDR3 reads CASSSVGARTQYF. CDR3 coding DNA: TGTGCCAGCAGTTCTGTGGGCGCTAGGACCCAGTACTTC. The chain couples TRBV6-6 to TRBJ2-5; D not certain. CDR3 length: 13 residues. Trimming removed 4 bases from V and 7 bases from J, with 13 bases in between. Per germline, CDR1 MNHNY and CDR2 SVGAGI (reference sequence).

Regarding this clonotype: At one end, the junction sequence differs from germline, possibly due to a read error. The chain couples TRBV7-2 to TRBJ1-1, with D possibly TRBD1 on 6 matching bases. The CDR3 consists of 13 residues. CDR1 and CDR2 (germline): SGHTA, FQGNSA. Here the CDR3 DNA reads TGTGACAGCAGCCCCTACACAGGGAGTAAAGCGTTCTTT. Its protein is CDSSPYTGSKAFF.

V usage is TRBV12-3 or TRBV12-4 and J usage is TRBJ2-3; D could derive from TRBD1 or TRBD2 (5 bases each). CDR3 size: 14 residues. V dropped 3 bases and J dropped 6 bases, with 13 bases sitting between them. This CDR3 is CASSFRGVGDTQYF. The CDR3 DNA reads as TGTGCCAGCAGTTTCCGAGGGGTCGGGGATACGCAGTATTTT.

This clonotype was observed a few times. V usage is TRBV7-6 and J usage is TRBJ2-1, with 9 bases lining up with TRBD1. The CDR3 runs 18 residues. The trim removed 0 bases at V and 10 bases at J, leaving 16 bases unmatched. Germline CDR1 reads SGHVS; CDR2 reads FNYEAQ. The CDR3 DNA reads as TGTGCCAGCAGCTTAGCAAGGACAGGGGCCGTCCGTTCTGAAGAGCAGTTCTTC. As protein: CASSLARTGAVRSEEQFF.

The rearrangement links TRBV7-2 to TRBJ2-2; maybe TRBD2 (6 bases). The V gene lost 9 bases and the J gene lost 4 bases, with 12 bases spanning the gap. Germline CDR1 reads SGHTA; CDR2 reads FQGNSA. This CDR3 has 13 amino acids. CDR3 DNA: TGTGCCAGTAAGGGACTCCGCACCGGGGAGCTGTTTTTT. Amino acid sequence: CASKGLRTGELFF.

This chain joins TRBV12-3 or TRBV12-4 and TRBJ2-7; 12 bases align to TRBD2. With 6 bases clipped from V and 0 bases from J, the junction kept 12 bases outside the gene matches. The CDR3 covers 18 residues. The CDR3 protein is CASSTGTSGRPSSYEQYF. CDR3 bases: TGTGCCAGCAGCACCGGGACTAGCGGGCGCCCCAGCTCCTACGAGCAGTACTTC.

This clonotype was picked up one time. The V call is TRBV7-3, the J call TRBJ1-6; 8 positions match TRBD1. CDR3 length equals 15 residues. Germline CDR1 and CDR2: SGHTA and FQGTGA. Trimming removed 9 bases from V and 0 bases from J; junction bases left unmatched: 4. This CDR3 is CARTGESSYNSPLHF. Written as DNA, the CDR3 is TGTGCCAGGACAGGGGAAAGCTCCTATAATTCACCCCTCCACTTT.